This T cell receptor beta chain was sequenced during a study of T-cell reconstitution after alpha-beta-depleted transplantation in children (TCRdb year 2016). About the full investigation: T-cell immune reconstitution after TCRalphabeta/CD19-depleted allogeneic hematopoietic cell transplantation in children was quantitatively tracked in the study by means of TCR repertoire profiling. Broad study findings and their caveats: The high TCRbeta diversity at day 60 in some patients was ascribed to recipient T cells and intrathymic progenitors that had survived conditioning. Hyperexpanded clone frequencies declined over subsequent months; after one year, T-cell counts and TCRbeta diversity were mostly attributed to newly produced T cells. The apparently early alphabetaT-cell count recovery about two months after transplant was reportedly dependent on only several hundred rapidly expanded clones derived from non-depleted graft cells.

As to this clonotype: Its antigen remains unidentified. No quality values exist for individual bases; no much larger clone is one base distant.

To prepare the library, PCR was applied. Sequencing was carried out with an Illumina HiSeq 2500. Molecular barcoding was employed in the preparation of TCR libraries, with unique molecular identifiers being used to normalize TCRbeta repertoire quantification. In-frame beta chains were kept once TCRdb had trimmed the public reads at Q25 with fastp and called clones with MiXCR. One record per CDR3 amino acid sequence lists the most common genes and DNA. The sample data list about a million distinct CDR3 sequences, and roughly 29% of these were observed just once. Of the sample, approximately 30% falls within the top ten clones. The CDR3 numbers 14 residues from cysteine through phenylalanine. CDR3 DNA only is kept here, 42 bases in frame from base 1. CDR1 MNHNS and CDR2 SASEGT are derived from the germline V gene. V and J are truncated by 4 bases and 6 bases respectively, leaving an intervening sequence of 14 bases.

The sample's treatment or condition label, decoded: allogeneic hematopoietic cell transplantation with graft depleted of TCRalphabeta T cells and CD19 B cells. TCRalphabeta/CD19-depleted allogeneic hematopoietic cell grafts were given to the transplant recipients, all of whom were children. Here the chain combines TRBV6-1 and TRBJ2-3; tentative D gene TRBD2, with 7 bases matching. This TCR was sampled from a boy in the first two years of life who had a stem cell transplant for SCID, so the T cells may come from the graft donor. Here the sequenced sample was PBMCs, mostly from graft donor cells, taken 360 days after TCRalphabeta/CD19-depleted stem cell transplant. CDR3 region: CASSVGGAVDTQYF. At the DNA level, the sequence is TGTGCCAGCAGTGTAGGGGGGGCCGTGGATACGCAGTATTTT.